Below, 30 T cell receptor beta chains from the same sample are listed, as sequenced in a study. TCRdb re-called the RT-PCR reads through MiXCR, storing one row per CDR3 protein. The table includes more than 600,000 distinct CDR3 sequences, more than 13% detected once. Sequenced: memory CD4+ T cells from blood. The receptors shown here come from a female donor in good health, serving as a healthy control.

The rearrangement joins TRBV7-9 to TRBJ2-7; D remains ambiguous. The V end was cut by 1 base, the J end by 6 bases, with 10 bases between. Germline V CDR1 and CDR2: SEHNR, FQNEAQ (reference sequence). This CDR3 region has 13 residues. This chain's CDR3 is CASSLEGLREQYF. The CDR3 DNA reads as TGTGCCAGCAGCTTAGAGGGCCTCCGCGAGCAGTACTTC.

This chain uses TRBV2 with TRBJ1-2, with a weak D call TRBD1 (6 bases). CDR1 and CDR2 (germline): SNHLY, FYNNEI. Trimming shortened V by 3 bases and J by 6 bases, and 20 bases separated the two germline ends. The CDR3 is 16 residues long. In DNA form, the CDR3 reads TGTGCCAGCAGTGAGCAGCGGGGGGCTTCAGCTAATGGCTACACCTTC. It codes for CASSEQRGASANGYTF.

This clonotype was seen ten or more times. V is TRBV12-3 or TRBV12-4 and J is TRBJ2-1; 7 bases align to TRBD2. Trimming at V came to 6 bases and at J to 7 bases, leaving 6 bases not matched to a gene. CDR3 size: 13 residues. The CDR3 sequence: CASSPTGGNEQFF. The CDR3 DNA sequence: TGTGCCAGCAGCCCTACCGGGGGGAATGAGCAGTTCTTC.

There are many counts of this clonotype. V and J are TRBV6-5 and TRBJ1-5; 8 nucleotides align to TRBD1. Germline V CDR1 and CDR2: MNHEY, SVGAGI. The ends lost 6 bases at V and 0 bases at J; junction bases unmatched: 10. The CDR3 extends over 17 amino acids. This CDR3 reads CASRATGTGYSNQPQHF. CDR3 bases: TGTGCCAGCAGGGCCACCGGGACAGGATATAGCAATCAGCCCCAGCATTTT.

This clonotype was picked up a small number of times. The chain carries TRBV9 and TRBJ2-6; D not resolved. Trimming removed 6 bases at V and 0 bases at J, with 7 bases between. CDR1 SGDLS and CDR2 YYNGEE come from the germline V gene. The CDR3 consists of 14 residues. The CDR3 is CASTVDSGANVLTF. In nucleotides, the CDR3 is TGTGCCAGCACGGTGGACTCTGGGGCCAACGTCCTGACTTTC.

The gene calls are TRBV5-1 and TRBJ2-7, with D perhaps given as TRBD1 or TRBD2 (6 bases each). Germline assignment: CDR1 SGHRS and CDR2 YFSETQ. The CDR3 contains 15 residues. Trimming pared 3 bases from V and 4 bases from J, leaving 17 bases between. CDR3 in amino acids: CASSSPGGGGYEQYF. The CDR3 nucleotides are TGCGCCAGCAGCTCCCCTGGAGGGGGAGGATACGAGCAGTACTTC. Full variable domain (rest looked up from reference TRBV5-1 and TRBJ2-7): KAGVTQTPRYLIKTRGQQVTLSCSPISGHRSVSWYQQTPGQGLQFLFEYFSETQRNKGNFPGRFSGRQFSNSRSEMNVSTLELGDSALYLCASSSPGGGGYEQYFGPGTRLTVT.

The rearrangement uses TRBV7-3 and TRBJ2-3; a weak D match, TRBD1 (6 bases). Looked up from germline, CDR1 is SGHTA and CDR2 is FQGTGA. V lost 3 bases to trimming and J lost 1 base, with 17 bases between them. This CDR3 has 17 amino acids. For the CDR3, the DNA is TGTGCCAGCAGCTTTATAGGGGGAGACCTACGCACAGATACGCAGTATTTT. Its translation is CASSFIGGDLRTDTQYF. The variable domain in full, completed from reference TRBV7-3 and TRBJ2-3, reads GAGVSQTPSNKVTEKGKYVELRCDPISGHTALYWYRQSLGQGPEFLIYFQGTGAADDSGLPNDRFFAVRPEGSVSTLKIQRTERGDSAVYLCASSFIGGDLRTDTQYFGPGTRLTVL.

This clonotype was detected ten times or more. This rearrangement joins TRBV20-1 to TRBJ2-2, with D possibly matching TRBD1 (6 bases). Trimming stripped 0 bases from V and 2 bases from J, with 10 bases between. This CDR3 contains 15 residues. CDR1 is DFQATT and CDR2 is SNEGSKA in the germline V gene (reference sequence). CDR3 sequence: CSARDGTRNTGELFF. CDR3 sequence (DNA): TGCAGTGCTAGAGACGGGACACGAAACACCGGGGAGCTGTTTTTT.

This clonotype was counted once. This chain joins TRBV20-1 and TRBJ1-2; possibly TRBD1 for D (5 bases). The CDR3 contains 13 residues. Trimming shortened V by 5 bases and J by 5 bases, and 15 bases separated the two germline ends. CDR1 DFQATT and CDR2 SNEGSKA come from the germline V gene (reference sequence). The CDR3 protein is CSAHTGRQYGYTF. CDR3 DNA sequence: TGCAGTGCTCACACGGGACGGCAATATGGCTACACCTTC.

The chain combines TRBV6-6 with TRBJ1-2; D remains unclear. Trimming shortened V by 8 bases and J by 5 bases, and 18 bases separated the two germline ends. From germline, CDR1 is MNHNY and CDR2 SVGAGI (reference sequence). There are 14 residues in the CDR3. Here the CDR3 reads CASSLPGTYYGYTF. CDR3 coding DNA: TGTGCCAGCTCCCTGCCGGGAACCTATTATGGCTACACCTTC.

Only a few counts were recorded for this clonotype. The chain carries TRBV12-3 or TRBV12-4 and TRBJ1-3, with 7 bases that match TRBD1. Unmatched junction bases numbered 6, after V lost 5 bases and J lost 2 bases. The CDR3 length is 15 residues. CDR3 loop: CASSRDRAAGNTIYF. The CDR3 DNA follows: TGTGCCAGCAGTCGCGACAGGGCGGCTGGAAACACCATATATTTT.

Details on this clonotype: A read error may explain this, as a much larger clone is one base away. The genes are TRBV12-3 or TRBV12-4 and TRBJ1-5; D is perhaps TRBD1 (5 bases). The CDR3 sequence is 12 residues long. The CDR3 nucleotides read TGTGCCAGCAGCCTAGGCGGGACTCCCCAGCGTTTT. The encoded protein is CASSLGGTPQRF.

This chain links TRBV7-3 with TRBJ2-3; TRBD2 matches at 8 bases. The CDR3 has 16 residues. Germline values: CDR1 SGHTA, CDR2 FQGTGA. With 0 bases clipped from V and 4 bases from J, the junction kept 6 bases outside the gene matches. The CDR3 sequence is CASSLTSGGPSDTQYF. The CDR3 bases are TGTGCCAGCAGCTTAACCTCGGGAGGGCCGTCAGATACGCAGTATTTT.

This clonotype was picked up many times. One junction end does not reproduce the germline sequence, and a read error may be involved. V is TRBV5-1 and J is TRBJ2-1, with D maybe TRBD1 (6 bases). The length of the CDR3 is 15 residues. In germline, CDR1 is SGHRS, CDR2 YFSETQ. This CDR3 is CASSLVGGTYNEQFF. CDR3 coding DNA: TGTGCCAGCAGCTTGGTAGGGGGTACTTACAATGAGCAGTTCTTC.

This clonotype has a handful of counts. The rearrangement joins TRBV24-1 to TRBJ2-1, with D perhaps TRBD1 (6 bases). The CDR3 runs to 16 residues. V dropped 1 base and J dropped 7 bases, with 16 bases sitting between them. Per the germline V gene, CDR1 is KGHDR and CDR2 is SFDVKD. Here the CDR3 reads CATSDFGQGSFNEQFF. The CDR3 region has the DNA TGTGCCACCAGTGATTTCGGTCAGGGGTCCTTTAATGAGCAGTTCTTC.

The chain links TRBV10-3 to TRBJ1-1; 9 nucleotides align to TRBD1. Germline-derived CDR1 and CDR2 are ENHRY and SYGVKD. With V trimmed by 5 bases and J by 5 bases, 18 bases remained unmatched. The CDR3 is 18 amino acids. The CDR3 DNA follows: TGTGCCATCAGTTTTCCAAACACAGGGGGCGGTCGGTATACTGAAGCTTTCTTT. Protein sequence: CAISFPNTGGGRYTEAFF.

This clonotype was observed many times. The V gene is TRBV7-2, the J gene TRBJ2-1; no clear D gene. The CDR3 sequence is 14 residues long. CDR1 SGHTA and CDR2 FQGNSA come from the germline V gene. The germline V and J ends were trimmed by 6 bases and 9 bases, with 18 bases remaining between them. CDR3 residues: CASSSSRSWAEQFF. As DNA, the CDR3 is TGTGCCAGCAGTTCCTCCCGAAGTTGGGCTGAGCAGTTCTTC. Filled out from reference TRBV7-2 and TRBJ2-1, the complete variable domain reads GAGVSQSPSNKVTEKGKDVELRCDPISGHTALYWYRQSLGQGLEFLIYFQGNSAPDKSGLPSDRFSAERTGGSVSTLTIQRTQQEDSAVYLCASSSSRSWAEQFFGPGTRLTVL.

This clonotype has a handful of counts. The DNA for the CDR3 is TGCAGCGCCGTTCCCCACAGGGTGAACACTGAAGCTTTCTTT. Its protein is CSAVPHRVNTEAFF. The gene calls are TRBV29-1 and TRBJ1-1, with a weak D call TRBD1 (6 bases). Trimming removed 7 bases at V and 0 bases at J, with 15 bases between. CDR3 length: 14 amino acids. From germline, CDR1 is SQVTM and CDR2 ANQGSEA.

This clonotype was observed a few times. CDR3 loop: CSARNAEVGEKLFF. The DNA for the CDR3 is TGCAGTGCTAGAAACGCGGAGGTTGGTGAAAAACTGTTTTTT. V is TRBV20-1 and J is TRBJ1-4; no clear D gene. V lost 2 bases and J 7 bases, leaving 14 bases between the germline ends. Germline-derived CDR1 and CDR2 are DFQATT and SNEGSKA (reference sequence). This CDR3 has 14 residues.

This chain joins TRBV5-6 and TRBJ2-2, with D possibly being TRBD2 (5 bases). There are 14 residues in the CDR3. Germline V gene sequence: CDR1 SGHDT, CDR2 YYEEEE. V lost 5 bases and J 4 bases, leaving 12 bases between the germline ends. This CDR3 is CASRDSGSTGELFF. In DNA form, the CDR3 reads TGTGCCAGCAGGGATTCGGGGAGCACCGGGGAGCTGTTTTTT.

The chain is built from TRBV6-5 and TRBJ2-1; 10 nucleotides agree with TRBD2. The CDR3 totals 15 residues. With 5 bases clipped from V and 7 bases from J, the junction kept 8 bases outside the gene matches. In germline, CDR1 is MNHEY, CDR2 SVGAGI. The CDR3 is CASSPSGGGRNEQFF. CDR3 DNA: TGTGCCAGCAGTCCGAGCGGGGGGGGGAGGAATGAGCAGTTCTTC.

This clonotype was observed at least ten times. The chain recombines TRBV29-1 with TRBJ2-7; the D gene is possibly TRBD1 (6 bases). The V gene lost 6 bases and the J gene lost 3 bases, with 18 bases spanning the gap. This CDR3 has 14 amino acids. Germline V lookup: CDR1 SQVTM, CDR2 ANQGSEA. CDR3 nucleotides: TGCAGCGTGGGCTTGGGACAAGGGGTCTACGAGCAGTACTTC. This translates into CSVGLGQGVYEQYF.

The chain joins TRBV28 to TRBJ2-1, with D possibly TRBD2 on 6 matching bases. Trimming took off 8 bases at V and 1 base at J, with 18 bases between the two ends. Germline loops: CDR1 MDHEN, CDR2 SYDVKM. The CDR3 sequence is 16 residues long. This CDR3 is CASSTGGTRSYNEQFF. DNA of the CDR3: TGTGCCAGCTCGACGGGCGGGACTCGATCCTACAATGAGCAGTTCTTC.

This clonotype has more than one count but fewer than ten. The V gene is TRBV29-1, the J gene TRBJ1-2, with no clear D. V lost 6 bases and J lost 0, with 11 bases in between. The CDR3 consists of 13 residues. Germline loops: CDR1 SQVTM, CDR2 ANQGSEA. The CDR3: CSVTPRANYGYTF. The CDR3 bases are TGCAGCGTAACCCCCCGGGCTAACTATGGCTACACCTTC.

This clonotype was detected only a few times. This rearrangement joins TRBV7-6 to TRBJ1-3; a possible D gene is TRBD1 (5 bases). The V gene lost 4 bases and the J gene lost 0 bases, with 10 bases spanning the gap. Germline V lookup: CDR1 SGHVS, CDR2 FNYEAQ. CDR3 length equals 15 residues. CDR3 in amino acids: CASSSLGGSGNTIYF. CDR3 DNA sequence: TGTGCCAGCAGCTCACTTGGGGGCTCTGGAAACACCATATATTTT.

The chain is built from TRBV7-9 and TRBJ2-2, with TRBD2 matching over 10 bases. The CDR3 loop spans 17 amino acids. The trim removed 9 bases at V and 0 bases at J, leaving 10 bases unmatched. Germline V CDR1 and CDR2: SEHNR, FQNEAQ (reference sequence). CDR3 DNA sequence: TGTGCCAGTATCCCGGGACTAGCGAATCCGAACACCGGGGAGCTGTTTTTT. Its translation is CASIPGLANPNTGELFF.

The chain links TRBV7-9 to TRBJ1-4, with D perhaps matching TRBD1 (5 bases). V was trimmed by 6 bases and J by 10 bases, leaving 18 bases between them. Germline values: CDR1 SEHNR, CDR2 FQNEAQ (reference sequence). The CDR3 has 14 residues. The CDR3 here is CASSRNGGSGKLFF. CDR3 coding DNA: TGTGCCAGCAGTCGTAACGGGGGATCAGGAAAACTGTTTTTT. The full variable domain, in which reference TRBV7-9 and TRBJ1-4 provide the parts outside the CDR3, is DTGVSQNPRHKITKRGQNVTFRCDPISEHNRLYWYRQTLGQGPEFLTYFQNEAQLEKSRLLSDRFSAERPKGSFSTLEIQRTEQGDSAMYLCASSRNGGSGKLFFGSGTQLSVL.

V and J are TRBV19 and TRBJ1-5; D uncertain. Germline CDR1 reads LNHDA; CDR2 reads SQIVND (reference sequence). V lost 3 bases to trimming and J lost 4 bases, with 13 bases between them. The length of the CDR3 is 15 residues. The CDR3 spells CASSMTDSANQPQHF. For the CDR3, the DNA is TGTGCCAGTAGTATGACGGATTCCGCGAATCAGCCCCAGCATTTT.

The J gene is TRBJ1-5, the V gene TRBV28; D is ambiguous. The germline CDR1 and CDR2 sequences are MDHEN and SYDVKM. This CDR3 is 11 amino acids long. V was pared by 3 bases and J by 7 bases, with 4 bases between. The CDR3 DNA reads TGTGCCAGCAGTTTTAGACAGCCCCAGCATTTT. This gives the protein CASSFRQPQHF.

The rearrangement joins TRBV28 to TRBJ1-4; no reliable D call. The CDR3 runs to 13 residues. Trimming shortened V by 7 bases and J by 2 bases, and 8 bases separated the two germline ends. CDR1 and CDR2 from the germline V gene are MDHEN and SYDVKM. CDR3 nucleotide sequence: TGTGCCAGCAACCCTGACACTAATGAAAAACTGTTTTTT. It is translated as CASNPDTNEKLFF.